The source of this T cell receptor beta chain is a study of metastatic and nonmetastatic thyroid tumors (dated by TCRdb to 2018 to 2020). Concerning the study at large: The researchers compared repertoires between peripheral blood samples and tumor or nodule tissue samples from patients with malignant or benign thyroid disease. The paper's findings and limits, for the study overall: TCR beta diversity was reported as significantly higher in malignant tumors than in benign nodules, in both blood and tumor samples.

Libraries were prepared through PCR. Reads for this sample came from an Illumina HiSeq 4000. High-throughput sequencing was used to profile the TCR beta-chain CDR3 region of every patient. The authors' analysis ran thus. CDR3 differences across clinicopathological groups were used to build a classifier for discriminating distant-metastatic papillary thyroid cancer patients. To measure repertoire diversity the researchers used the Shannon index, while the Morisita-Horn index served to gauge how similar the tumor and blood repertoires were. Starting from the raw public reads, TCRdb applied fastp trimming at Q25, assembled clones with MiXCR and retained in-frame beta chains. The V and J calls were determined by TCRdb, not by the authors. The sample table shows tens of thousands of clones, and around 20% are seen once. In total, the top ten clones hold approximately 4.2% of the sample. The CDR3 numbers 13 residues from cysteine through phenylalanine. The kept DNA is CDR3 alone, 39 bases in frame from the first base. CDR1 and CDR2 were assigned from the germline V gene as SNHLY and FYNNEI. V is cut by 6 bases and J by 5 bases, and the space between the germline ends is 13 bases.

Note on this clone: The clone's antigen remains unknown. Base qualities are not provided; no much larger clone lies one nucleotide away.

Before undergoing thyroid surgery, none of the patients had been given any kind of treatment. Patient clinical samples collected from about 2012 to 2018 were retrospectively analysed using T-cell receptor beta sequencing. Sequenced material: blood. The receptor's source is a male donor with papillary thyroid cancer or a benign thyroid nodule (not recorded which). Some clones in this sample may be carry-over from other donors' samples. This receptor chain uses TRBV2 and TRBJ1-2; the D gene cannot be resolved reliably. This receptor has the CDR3 CASSLDNLYGYTF. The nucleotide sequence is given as TGTGCCAGCAGCCTCGACAATCTTTATGGCTACACCTTC.